This T cell receptor beta chain was retrieved from a study of T cells in Graves' hyperthyroidism and ophthalmopathy. The overall study: Peripheral blood was collected at initial diagnosis, before any treatment.

The source material, RNA transcripts, was used to amplify TCR beta CDR3 regions. An initial round of RT-PCR targeting the TCR CDR3 relied on the HTBI primer set. Using its own MiXCR run on the multiplex PCR reads, TCRdb lists one record per CDR3 protein. The data hold about 740,000 distinct CDR3 sequences, with 14% observed a single time. The germline CDR1 and CDR2 sequences are SNHLY and FYNNEI. V was cut by 11 bases and J by 3 bases, with 19 bases left in between. The length of the CDR3 is 14 residues. The sample comprised blood. This chain uses TRBV2 with TRBJ1-2; D remains ambiguous. This TCR was recovered from a woman between 18 and 30 years old with Graves' hyperthyroidism. In DNA, the CDR3 is TGTGCCGCCAGAGCCCGGCTAAGGGACTATGGCTACACCTTC. Protein sequence: CAARARLRDYGYTF.